Shown below are 30 T cell receptor beta chains from a single sample sequenced in a study of blood T cells in healthy people across ages. With a J-beta primer mix and a sample-barcoded 5' primer, a second PCR ran about 6 to 11 cycles. TCRdb re-called the 5' RACE reads through MiXCR, storing one row per CDR3 protein. The sample gives some 1,000,000 distinct CDR3 sequences, approximately 25% of which show up once; less than 0.75% is in the top ten. The sample was also linked to a second study, of T cells of mothers and their children.

Sequenced sample: blood. The receptors come from a girl aged 2 to 10 in good health.

The chain uses TRBV6-5 and TRBJ1-2; 9 nucleotides align to TRBD1. The ends lost 5 bases at V and 7 bases at J; junction bases unmatched: 8. The CDR3 sequence is 14 residues long. The germline gives CDR1 MNHEY, CDR2 SVGAGI. Written as DNA, the CDR3 is TGTGCCAGCAGTGGCACTACAGGGGGCGGTGGCTACACCTTC. It encodes CASSGTTGGGGYTF.

The rearrangement uses TRBV29-1 and TRBJ2-5; TRBD2 matches at 10 bases. This CDR3 has 15 amino acids. Trimming removed 2 bases from V and 4 bases from J; junction bases left unmatched: 7. Looked up from germline, CDR1 is SQVTM and CDR2 is ANQGSEA. In DNA form, the CDR3 reads TGCAGCGTTGAAATGATCGAGCGGGAGGGAGAGACCCAGTACTTC. Encoded protein: CSVEMIEREGETQYF.

The chain uses TRBV7-3 and TRBJ1-2; 9 bases are a match to TRBD1. The CDR3 runs 13 residues. Germline CDR1 SGHTA, CDR2 FQGTGA. Trimming removed 2 bases from V and 8 bases from J; junction bases left unmatched: 3. CDR3 sequence: CASSLWDRDGYTF. The DNA for the CDR3 is TGTGCCAGCAGCTTATGGGACAGGGACGGCTACACCTTC.

Concerning this clonotype: One junction end does not reproduce the germline sequence, and a read error may be involved. This rearrangement joins TRBV7-2 to TRBJ2-1; D is perhaps TRBD2 (6 bases). Germline CDR1 SGHTA, CDR2 FQGNSA. The CDR3 is 15 amino acids. CDR3 coding DNA: TGTGCCGGCAGCGACCCCGGGACTCTTTACAATGAGCAGTTCTTC. Translation gives CAGSDPGTLYNEQFF.

In this sample, this clonotype turned up a few times. The V and J genes are TRBV12-5 and TRBJ1-1, with D unclear. V dropped 2 bases and J dropped 1 base, with 2 bases sitting between them. The CDR3 runs to 12 residues. Germline values: CDR1 LGHNT, CDR2 FRNRAP. Written as DNA, the CDR3 is TGTGCTAGTGGTTTGTGGAACACTGAAGCTTTCTTT. It codes for CASGLWNTEAFF. The complete variable domain, with remaining parts taken from reference TRBV12-5 and TRBJ1-1, reads DARVTQTPRHKVTEMGQEVTMRCQPILGHNTVFWYRQTMMQGLELLAYFRNRAPLDDSGMPKDRFSAEMPDATLATLKIQPSEPRDSAVYFCASGLWNTEAFFGQGTRLTVV.

Remarks on this clonotype: In this CDR3 the conserved last residue, phenylalanine or tryptophan, is missing, so a read error is likely. The V call is TRBV6-2 or TRBV6-3, the J call TRBJ1-1; D is unclear. The V end was cut by 2 bases, the J end by 1 base, with 11 bases between. From germline, CDR1 is MNHEY and CDR2 SVGEGT. This CDR3 region has 15 residues. The CDR3 protein is CASSYPSSENTEAFL. The CDR3 DNA reads TGTGCCAGCAGTTACCCCTCGTCGGAGAACACTGAAGCTTTCCTT.

The table lists this clonotype with a few counts. The V and J genes are TRBV7-9 and TRBJ1-2, with D possibly TRBD1 on 5 matching bases. Germline CDR1 SEHNR, CDR2 FQNEAQ (reference sequence). The V end was cut by 6 bases, the J end by 3 bases, with 14 bases between. This CDR3 contains 14 residues. For the CDR3, the DNA is TGTGCCAGCAGTCTAATAGAACAGGACTATGGCTACACCTTC. Translating gives CASSLIEQDYGYTF.

The V gene is TRBV12-3 or TRBV12-4, the J gene TRBJ2-3, with TRBD2 matching 11 bases. There are 17 residues in the CDR3. V lost 5 bases to trimming and J lost 2 bases; unmatched junction nucleotides: 9. This CDR3 is CASSPGRLAGPTDTQYF. CDR3 DNA: TGTGCCAGCAGTCCAGGAAGACTAGCGGGACCCACAGATACGCAGTATTTT.

There are a few counts of this clonotype. J is TRBJ1-6 and V is TRBV2, with D perhaps matching TRBD1 (6 bases). V was cut by 7 bases and J by 7 bases, with 11 bases left in between. CDR1 is SNHLY and CDR2 is FYNNEI in the germline V gene. The CDR3 spans 13 residues. The CDR3 loop reads CASMRGFNSPLHF. The CDR3 bases are TGTGCCAGCATGAGGGGGTTCAATTCACCCCTCCACTTT.

This chain uses TRBV5-5 with TRBJ2-1; D is perhaps TRBD1 (5 bases). The germline gives CDR1 SGHKS, CDR2 YYEKEE (reference sequence). The CDR3 is 15 amino acids. The germline V and J ends were trimmed by 4 bases and 6 bases, with 17 bases remaining between them. The CDR3: CASSRGAGPTNEQFF. The CDR3, as DNA: TGTGCCAGCAGCCGTGGGGCCGGACCCACCAATGAGCAGTTCTTC.

The chain recombines TRBV3-1 with TRBJ2-3; a possible D gene is TRBD2 (5 bases). Germline-derived CDR1 and CDR2 are LGHDT and YNNKEL (reference sequence). The CDR3 contains 14 residues. Trimming left V 2 bases short and J 3 bases short, with 9 bases between. The CDR3 is CASSQPSGTDTQYF. For the CDR3, the DNA is TGTGCCAGCAGCCAACCAAGCGGTACAGATACGCAGTATTTT.

This clonotype has only a few counts. This chain uses TRBV7-2 with TRBJ1-1; D unclear. CDR1 SGHTA and CDR2 FQGNSA come from the germline V gene. Trimming stripped 1 base from V and 6 bases from J, with 18 bases between. The CDR3 has 16 residues. The CDR3 loop reads CASSLGIAGNNPEAFF. CDR3 in DNA: TGTGCCAGCAGCTTAGGGATCGCGGGGAACAACCCTGAAGCTTTCTTT.

The chain links TRBV7-9 to TRBJ1-4; tentative D call: TRBD1 (5 bases). The ends were cut back, 5 bases at V and 4 bases at J, with 14 bases in the middle. Per the germline V gene, CDR1 is SEHNR and CDR2 is FQNEAQ (reference sequence). This CDR3 comprises 15 residues. This CDR3 reads CASSPGDSFNEKLFF. In DNA form, the CDR3 reads TGTGCCAGCAGCCCGGGTGACAGCTTTAATGAAAAACTGTTTTTT.

The chain combines TRBV9 with TRBJ2-7; no clear D. This CDR3 has 15 residues. Deletions cut 0 bases from V and 2 bases from J, with 12 bases between. In germline, CDR1 is SGDLS, CDR2 YYNGEE. CDR3 sequence reads: CASSVGALQTYEQYF. The CDR3, as DNA: TGTGCCAGCAGCGTAGGGGCGTTGCAAACCTACGAGCAGTACTTC.

Note on this clonotype: One end of the junction varies from germline; a read error may be responsible. The rearrangement uses TRBV5-1 and TRBJ2-6; D is possibly TRBD1 (6 bases). The CDR3 runs 15 residues. The germline V gene has CDR1 SGHRS and CDR2 YFSETQ. The CDR3 DNA sequence: TGCGCCAGCAGCGCACAGGGCGATGGGGCCAACGTCCCGACTTTC. Translated, it gives CASSAQGDGANVPTF.

J is TRBJ2-2 and V is TRBV14; 7 bases align to TRBD1. The CDR3 totals 13 residues. CDR1 is SGHDN, CDR2 FVKESK, per germline. With 9 bases clipped from V and 4 bases from J, the junction kept 5 bases outside the gene matches. Here the CDR3 reads CASRDSPTGELFF. Here the CDR3 DNA reads TGTGCCAGTAGGGACAGCCCCACCGGGGAGCTGTTTTTT.

In its sample, this clonotype was seen a few times. J is TRBJ1-1 and V is TRBV28, with D perhaps TRBD1 (6 bases). V lost 2 bases and J lost 1, with 11 bases in between. The CDR3 contains 15 residues. The germline V gene has CDR1 MDHEN and CDR2 SYDVKM. CDR3 amino acids: CASSLPGAKNTEAFF. As DNA, the CDR3 is TGTGCCAGCAGTTTACCGGGGGCGAAGAACACTGAAGCTTTCTTT.

This chain links TRBV14 with TRBJ2-2; D unresolved. This CDR3 has 13 amino acids. V shed 6 bases and J shed 4 bases, with 9 bases lying between them. Germline V lookup: CDR1 SGHDN, CDR2 FVKESK. Here the CDR3 DNA reads TGTGCCAGCAGGGAAGGGCCCACCGGGGAGCTGTTTTTT. It yields the protein CASREGPTGELFF.

The chain recombines TRBV4-2 with TRBJ1-1; 8 bases map to TRBD1. V was pared by 0 bases and J by 2 bases, with 5 bases of the junction left unmatched. Germline-derived CDR1 and CDR2 are LGHNA and YNFKEQ. CDR3 length: 16 amino acids. CDR3: CASSQEQTGVNTEAFF. CDR3 DNA: TGTGCCAGCAGCCAAGAGCAGACAGGGGTCAACACTGAAGCTTTCTTT.

V is TRBV6-2 or TRBV6-3 and J is TRBJ1-1, with TRBD1 as a possible D gene (6 bases). Trimming took 3 bases from V and 10 from J, leaving 12 bases between them. This CDR3 is 12 amino acids long. CDR1 is MNHEY and CDR2 is SVGEGT in the germline V gene. The chain's CDR3 is CASSYGRGRAFF. In DNA, the CDR3 is TGTGCCAGCAGTTATGGCAGGGGTCGAGCTTTCTTT.

This clonotype was seen more than once but under ten times. The chain links TRBV4-3 to TRBJ2-3; D call uncertain. This CDR3 contains 16 residues. CDR1 is LGHNA and CDR2 is YSLEER in the germline V gene. V was pared by 0 bases and J by 4 bases, with 14 bases between. Here the CDR3 reads CASSQDRMRLADTQYF. CDR3 in DNA: TGCGCCAGCAGCCAAGATCGAATGAGATTGGCAGATACGCAGTATTTT.

This clonotype has only a few counts. J is TRBJ1-1 and V is TRBV7-9, with D possibly matching TRBD1 (5 bases). Germline CDR1 is SEHNR and CDR2 is FQNEAQ (reference sequence). V was trimmed by 3 bases and J by 4 bases, leaving 12 bases between them. CDR3 length: 14 amino acids. DNA for the CDR3: TGTGCCAGCAGCTTGTGGGACGGAGGCACTGAAGCTTTCTTT. Translated: CASSLWDGGTEAFF.

This sequence joins TRBV12-3 or TRBV12-4 and TRBJ2-2; possibly TRBD2 for D (5 bases). The CDR3 length is 14 residues. V was cut by 7 bases and J by 1 base, with 10 bases left in between. The chain's CDR3 is CASNWEWNTGELFF. As DNA, the CDR3 is TGTGCCAGCAATTGGGAGTGGAACACCGGGGAGCTGTTTTTT.

The V call is TRBV12-3 or TRBV12-4, the J call TRBJ2-3; D might be TRBD2 (5 bases). Trimming pared 2 bases from V and 1 base from J, leaving 10 bases between. The length of the CDR3 is 15 residues. The CDR3 sequence is CASSLSGAGTDTQYF. The DNA of the CDR3 is TGTGCCAGCAGTTTAAGCGGAGCCGGCACAGATACGCAGTATTTT.

J is TRBJ1-2 and V is TRBV12-3 or TRBV12-4, with TRBD1 as a possible D gene (6 bases). The CDR3 spans 13 residues. V lost 7 bases, J lost 3 bases, and 12 bases lay in between. Here the CDR3 reads CASTSGVYYGYTF. CDR3 sequence (DNA): TGTGCCAGCACCTCAGGGGTATACTATGGCTACACCTTC.

This chain joins TRBV7-2 and TRBJ2-1; D unclear. Trimming shortened V by 5 bases and J by 4 bases, and 15 bases separated the two germline ends. The CDR3 spans 15 residues. Germline-derived CDR1 and CDR2 are SGHTA and FQGNSA. CDR3 in amino acids: CASSLYPLTYNEQFF. The CDR3 coding sequence is TGTGCCAGCAGCCTATATCCCCTAACATACAATGAGCAGTTCTTC.

This clonotype was seen a handful of times. V is TRBV7-6 and J is TRBJ2-1; 9 positions match TRBD1. Germline values: CDR1 SGHVS, CDR2 FNYEAQ. Trimming removed 7 bases from V and 5 bases from J; junction bases left unmatched: 9. The CDR3 is 15 amino acids. In nucleotides, the CDR3 is TGTGCCAGCATACTAGGGACAGGGCCTCACAATGAGCAGTTCTTC. This codes for CASILGTGPHNEQFF. The variable domain in full, completed from reference TRBV7-6 and TRBJ2-1, reads GAGVSQSPRYKVTKRGQDVALRCDPISGHVSLYWYRQALGQGPEFLTYFNYEAQQDKSGLPNDRFSAERPEGSISTLTIQRTEQRDSAMYRCASILGTGPHNEQFFGPGTRLTVL.

This clonotype was found many times. The chain uses TRBV20-1 and TRBJ2-7, with D hard to call. The CDR3 sequence is 12 residues long. CDR1 is DFQATT, CDR2 SNEGSKA, per germline (reference sequence). Trimming left V 6 bases short and J 3 bases short, with 12 bases between. The CDR3 spells CSASPINYEQYF. As DNA, the CDR3 is TGCAGTGCCTCACCCATCAACTACGAGCAGTACTTC.

In regard to this clonotype: The junction and the germline gene differ at one end; a read error may be behind it. The chain links TRBV4-2 to TRBJ2-3; 12 bases line up with TRBD2. Germline-derived CDR1 and CDR2 are LGHNA and YNFKEQ. This CDR3 has 15 residues. CDR3 protein: CASSQLAGGRDTQYF. The CDR3 DNA is TGTGCCAGCAGCCAACTAGCGGGGGGGCGGGATACACAGTATTTT.

The chain links TRBV7-9 to TRBJ1-2, with a weak D call TRBD1 (6 bases). The CDR3 loop spans 15 amino acids. V lost 4 bases and J lost 4, with 16 bases in between. Per germline, CDR1 SEHNR and CDR2 FQNEAQ (reference sequence). In nucleotides, the CDR3 is TGTGCCAGCAGCTCAATCCTTACAGGGTTCTATGGCTACACCTTC. Its translation is CASSSILTGFYGYTF.